A single sample is the source of the 21 T cell receptor beta chains below, sequenced in a study of T cell responses to AZD1222 COVID-19 vaccine. Profiling relied on immunoSEQ multiplex PCR, and the TCRdb table lists in-frame clones only, not all of them. The sample contains more than 100,000 clones, around 90% of which appear only once. This specimen consisted of peripheral blood, obtained on day 0 of AZD1222 vaccination. Receptor source: an adult in good health.

The chain recombines TRBV7-2 with TRBJ1-1, with 9 nucleotides matching TRBD1. The CDR3 covers 15 residues. V was clipped by 2 bases and J by 2 bases; unmatched bases: 3. The germline gives CDR1 SGHTA, CDR2 FQGNSA. The DNA of the CDR3 is TGTGCCAGCAGCTTATACAGGGGGCCTAACACTGAAGCTTTCTTT. Protein: CASSLYRGPNTEAFF. Using reference TRBV7-2 and TRBJ1-1 for the parts outside the CDR3, the full variable domain is GAGVSQSPSNKVTEKGKDVELRCDPISGHTALYWYRQSLGQGLEFLIYFQGNSAPDKSGLPSDRFSAERTGGSVSTLTIQRTQQEDSAVYLCASSLYRGPNTEAFFGQGTRLTVV.

The rearrangement uses TRBV6-6 and TRBJ1-2; a weak D match, TRBD1 (6 bases). Between the trimmed V and J ends, which lost 6 bases and 2 bases, there was a span of 7 bases. Germline CDR1 reads MNHNY; CDR2 reads SVGAGI (reference sequence). This CDR3 is 12 amino acids long. The CDR3 region has the DNA TGTGCCAGCAGAGGACAGAACTATGGCTACACCTTC. Residues: CASRGQNYGYTF.

This sequence joins TRBV4-2 and TRBJ2-2, with 12 bases fitting TRBD2. There are 15 residues in the CDR3. V lost 5 bases, J lost 8 bases, and 6 bases stayed unmatched. CDR1 and CDR2 from the germline V gene are LGHNA and YNFKEQ. CDR3 in DNA: TGTGCCAGCAGCTTCCGGACTAGCGGGGCGGGGGAGCTGTTTTTT. Residues: CASSFRTSGAGELFF.

This clone was seen a few times. The chain couples TRBV10-3 to TRBJ1-6, with 11 nucleotides matching TRBD1. CDR1 is ENHRY, CDR2 SYGVKD, per germline. This CDR3 region has 15 residues. V shed 5 bases, J shed 5 bases, and the junction held 2 bases outside the gene matches. CDR3 nucleotide sequence: TGTGCCATCAGTACGGGACAGGGGGATAATTCACCCCTCCACTTT. Translating it yields CAISTGQGDNSPLHF.

The CDR3 bases are TGCAGCGTTGAGTTGCTTCTGCTGACTTTCTTT. This gives the protein CSVELLLLTFF. The chain joins TRBV29-1 to TRBJ1-1, with D unclear. This CDR3 is built from 11 residues. V lost 3 bases and J lost 12, with 14 bases in between. Germline V gives CDR1 SQVTM, CDR2 ANQGSEA.

The rearrangement uses TRBV28 and TRBJ1-2; no clear D. The V and J ends lost 2 bases and 7 bases respectively, with 8 bases between them. The CDR3 has 12 residues. Germline V gene data show CDR1 as MDHEN and CDR2 as SYDVKM. The CDR3, as DNA: TGTGCCAGCAGTTTACTTCCAGGTGGCTACACCTTC. It is translated as CASSLLPGGYTF.

The chain has TRBV27 and TRBJ1-5; unclear D gene. The V end lost 5 bases, the J end lost 8 bases, and 19 bases lay between the germline ends. The germline V gene encodes CDR1 MNHEY and CDR2 SMNVEV (reference sequence). The CDR3 extends over 15 amino acids. CDR3 in amino acids: CASSLDDGRREPQHF. In nucleotides, the CDR3 is TGTGCCAGCAGTCTGGATGATGGGAGGAGAGAGCCCCAGCATTTT.

The chain uses TRBV7-9 and TRBJ2-3, with TRBD1 identical over 7 bases. The CDR3 is 14 residues long. Trimming removed 2 bases from V and 2 bases from J; junction bases left unmatched: 1. Germline V gene sequence: CDR1 SEHNR, CDR2 FQNEAQ (reference sequence). CDR3 coding DNA: TGTGCCAGCAGCTTAACAGGGGACACAGATACGCAGTATTTT. Protein product: CASSLTGDTDTQYF.

The chain employs TRBV18 and TRBJ1-3; no clear D gene. The CDR3 sequence is 15 residues long. Deletions cut 3 bases from V and 0 bases from J, with 9 bases between. Germline values: CDR1 KGHSH, CDR2 LQKENI. The CDR3 sequence is CASSPGYSSGNTIYF. The DNA for the CDR3 is TGTGCCAGCTCACCGGGGTACTCCTCTGGAAACACCATATATTTT.

This chain joins TRBV5-6 and TRBJ1-1; D is uncertain. The CDR3 has 13 amino acids. The germline V gene encodes CDR1 SGHDT and CDR2 YYEEEE. Trimming removed 0 bases from V and 6 bases from J, with 9 bases in between. The CDR3 protein is CASSLVSLAEAFF. The CDR3 nucleotides are TGTGCCAGCAGCTTGGTCTCACTCGCTGAAGCTTTCTTT.

The chain employs TRBV28 and TRBJ1-2; 7 bases are shared with TRBD1. The CDR3 contains 14 residues. CDR1 is MDHEN, CDR2 SYDVKM, per germline. V gave up 4 bases and J gave up 6 bases; unmatched junction bases: 8. CDR3 nucleotides: TGTGCCAGCAGTTCGCCGGGACAGTTGAATGGCTACACCTTC. Amino acid sequence: CASSSPGQLNGYTF.

Within the sample, this clone is large. V and J are TRBV2 and TRBJ2-3; no definite D call. V lost 2 bases and J lost 1, with 7 bases in between. The CDR3 has 14 amino acids. Germline V lookup: CDR1 SNHLY, CDR2 FYNNEI. The CDR3: CASSENGRTDTQYF. As DNA, the CDR3 is TGTGCCAGCAGTGAAAACGGACGCACAGATACGCAGTATTTT.

The gene calls are TRBV29-1 and TRBJ2-7; perhaps D is TRBD1 or TRBD2 (6 bases each). The CDR3 has 15 amino acids. CDR1 SQVTM and CDR2 ANQGSEA come from the germline V gene. Trimming took off 3 bases at V and 5 bases at J, with 20 bases between the two ends. The CDR3 DNA is TGCAGCGTTGATAACCGGGGGCGCGGGAAAAACGAGCAGTACTTC. This translates into CSVDNRGRGKNEQYF.

The chain joins TRBV10-3 to TRBJ2-1; TRBD1 might be the D (7 bases). Between the trimmed V and J ends, which lost 11 bases and 7 bases, there was a span of 21 bases. This CDR3 region has 14 residues. CDR1 and CDR2 (germline): ENHRY, SYGVKD. Here the CDR3 DNA reads TGTGCCGTTATCAAGGAGGGGGCGAAAAATGAGCAGTTCTTC. It codes for CAVIKEGAKNEQFF.

The CDR3 spells CASRQSGELFF. CDR3 DNA sequence: TGTGCCAGCAGGCAGAGTGGGGAGCTGTTTTTT. The gene calls are TRBV28 and TRBJ2-2; D gene uncertain. The CDR3 has 11 amino acids. Germline V gene lookup returns CDR1 MDHEN and CDR2 SYDVKM. The V end was cut by 6 bases, the J end by 8 bases, with 7 bases between.

The chain carries TRBV11-3 and TRBJ2-1, with TRBD1 matching over 8 bases. Per germline, CDR1 SGHNT and CDR2 YENEEA. The CDR3 covers 16 residues. V lost 0 bases, J lost 6 bases, and 7 bases stayed unmatched. CDR3 protein: CASSLDGQGAINEQFF. The CDR3 DNA reads TGTGCCAGCAGCTTAGATGGTCAGGGGGCCATCAATGAGCAGTTCTTC.

This clone was seen only a few times. The rearrangement links TRBV24-1 to TRBJ2-1; 9 positions agree with TRBD2. The V segment lost 4 bases and the J segment 1 base; nucleotides outside the gene matches: 7. The CDR3 is 17 residues long. Germline V gene sequence: CDR1 KGHDR, CDR2 SFDVKD. CDR3 sequence: CATSDHAAGGSYNEQFF. DNA for the CDR3: TGTGCCACCAGTGACCATGCGGCGGGAGGGTCCTACAATGAGCAGTTCTTC.

The rearrangement joins TRBV5-4 to TRBJ2-2; D not resolved. V was pared by 0 bases and J by 3 bases, with 15 bases between. This CDR3 comprises 17 residues. From germline, CDR1 is SGHNT and CDR2 YYREEE (reference sequence). In DNA form, the CDR3 reads TGTGCCAGCAGCTTGGATGGCATCAAGGGCGACACCGGGGAGCTGTTTTTT. Its protein is CASSLDGIKGDTGELFF.

The chain links TRBV5-4 to TRBJ2-7; a possible D gene is TRBD2 (6 bases). The length of the CDR3 is 17 residues. The germline CDR1 and CDR2 sequences are SGHNT and YYREEE (reference sequence). The ends were cut back, 6 bases at V and 0 bases at J, with 22 bases in the middle. The CDR3 loop reads CASTLLAAGRRSYEQYF. For the CDR3, the DNA is TGTGCCAGCACCCTTCTGGCCGCGGGACGCCGCTCCTACGAGCAGTACTTC.

The CDR3 spells CASSRSGASTDTQYF. CDR3 DNA sequence: TGTGCCAGCAGTCGTTCAGGGGCGAGTACAGATACGCAGTATTTT. The genes are TRBV28 and TRBJ2-3, with TRBD1 as a possible D gene (6 bases). Germline V CDR1 and CDR2: MDHEN, SYDVKM. Trimming pared 5 bases from V and 3 bases from J, leaving 15 bases between. CDR3 length: 15 residues.

V is TRBV3-1 (or the pseudogene TRBV3-2) and J is TRBJ1-2, with a weak D call TRBD1 (5 bases). This CDR3 comprises 16 residues. Germline CDR1 is LGHDT and CDR2 is YNNKEL (reference sequence). Trimming left V 0 bases short and J 2 bases short, with 13 bases between. CDR3 amino acids: CASSQDEWDSNYGYTF. CDR3 nucleotides: TGTGCCAGCAGCCAAGATGAATGGGACTCAAACTATGGCTACACCTTC.